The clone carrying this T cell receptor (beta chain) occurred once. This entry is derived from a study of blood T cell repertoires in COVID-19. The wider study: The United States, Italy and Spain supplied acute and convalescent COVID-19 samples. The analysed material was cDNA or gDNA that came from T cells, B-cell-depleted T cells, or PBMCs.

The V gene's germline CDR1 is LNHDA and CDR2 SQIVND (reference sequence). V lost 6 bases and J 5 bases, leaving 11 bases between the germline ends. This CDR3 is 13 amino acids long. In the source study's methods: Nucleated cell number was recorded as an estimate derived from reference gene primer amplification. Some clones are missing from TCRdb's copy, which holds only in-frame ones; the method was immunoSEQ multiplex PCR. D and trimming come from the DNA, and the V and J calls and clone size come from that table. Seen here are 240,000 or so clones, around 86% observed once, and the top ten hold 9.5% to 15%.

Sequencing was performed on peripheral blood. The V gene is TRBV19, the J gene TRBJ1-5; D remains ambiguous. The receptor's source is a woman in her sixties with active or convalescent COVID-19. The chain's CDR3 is CASSVGRDQPQHF. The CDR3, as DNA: TGTGCCAGTAGCGTCGGGAGGGATCAGCCCCAGCATTTT.